This entry features one T cell receptor beta chain sequence. This specimen comes from a study of blood T cell repertoires in COVID-19. The wider study: Samples representing acute and convalescent COVID-19 were sourced from the United States, Italy and Spain.

Repertoires were generated with immunoSEQ multiplex PCR, while TCRdb's copy carries only in-frame clones and drops some. This repertoire shows more than 150,000 clones, roughly 83% found once; its top ten account for less than 3.5%. V was shortened by 2 bases and J by 1 base, with 9 bases between the two germline ends. CDR3 length equals 14 residues. Germline V gives CDR1 SGHNT, CDR2 YYREEE (reference sequence). This TCR derives from a woman in her sixties with acute or convalescent COVID-19. Sequencing was performed on peripheral blood. This chain joins TRBV5-4 and TRBJ1-1; a possible D gene is TRBD1 (5 bases). The CDR3 protein is CASSFVQGNTEAFF. As DNA, the CDR3 is TGTGCCAGCAGCTTTGTTCAGGGGAACACTGAAGCTTTCTTT.